This T cell receptor (beta chain) is from a study of blood T cell repertoires in COVID-19. This table comes from immunoSEQ multiplex PCR, and its TCRdb copy is limited to in-frame clones, with some not included. In the table there are roughly 150,000 clones, 70% to 85% of which are singletons. CDR3 length equals 16 residues. The V gene lost 0 bases and the J gene lost 0 bases, with 11 bases spanning the gap. The germline V gene has CDR1 MNHNS and CDR2 SASEGT. The chain uses TRBV6-1 and TRBJ1-1, with D perhaps TRBD1 (6 bases). The receptor comes from a woman aged 70-85 years in a cohort exposed to, infected with or recovered from COVID-19 (not recorded which). The sequenced sample was PBMCs or T cells enriched from blood (not recorded which). The CDR3 DNA sequence: TGTGCCAGCAGTGAAGCGCGGGGGGCCGTGAACACTGAAGCTTTCTTT. Residues: CASSEARGAVNTEAFF.